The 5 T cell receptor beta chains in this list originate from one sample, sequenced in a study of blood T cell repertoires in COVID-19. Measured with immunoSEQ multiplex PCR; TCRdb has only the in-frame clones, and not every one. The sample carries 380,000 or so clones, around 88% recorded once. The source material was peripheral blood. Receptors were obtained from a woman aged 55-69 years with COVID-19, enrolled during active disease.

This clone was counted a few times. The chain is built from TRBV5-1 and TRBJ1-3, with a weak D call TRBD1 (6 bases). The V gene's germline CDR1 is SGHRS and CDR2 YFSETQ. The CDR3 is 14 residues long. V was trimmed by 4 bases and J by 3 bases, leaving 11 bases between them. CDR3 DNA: TGCGCCAGCAGCGACCCAGGGGATGGAAACACCATATATTTT. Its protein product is CASSDPGDGNTIYF. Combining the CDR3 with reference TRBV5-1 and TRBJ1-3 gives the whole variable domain KAGVTQTPRYLIKTRGQQVTLSCSPISGHRSVSWYQQTPGQGLQFLFEYFSETQRNKGNFPGRFSGRQFSNSRSEMNVSTLELGDSALYLCASSDPGDGNTIYFGEGSWLTVV.

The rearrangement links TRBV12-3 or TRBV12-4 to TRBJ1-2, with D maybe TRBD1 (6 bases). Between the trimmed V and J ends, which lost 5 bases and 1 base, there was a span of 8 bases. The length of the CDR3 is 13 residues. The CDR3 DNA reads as TGTGCCAGCAGTACAGGGTTTAACTATGGCTACACCTTC. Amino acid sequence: CASSTGFNYGYTF.

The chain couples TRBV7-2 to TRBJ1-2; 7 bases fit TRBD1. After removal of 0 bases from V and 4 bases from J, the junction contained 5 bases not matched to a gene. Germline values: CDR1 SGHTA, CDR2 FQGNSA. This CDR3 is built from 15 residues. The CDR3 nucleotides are TGTGCCAGCAGCTTAGCTGGGACAGACGGCTATGGCTACACCTTC. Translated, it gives CASSLAGTDGYGYTF.

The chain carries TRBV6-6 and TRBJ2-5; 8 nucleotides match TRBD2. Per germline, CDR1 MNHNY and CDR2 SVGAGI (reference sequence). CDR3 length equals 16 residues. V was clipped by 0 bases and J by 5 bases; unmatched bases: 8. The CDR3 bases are TGTGCCAGCAGTTACTCTTCCGGGGGGGCGTGGGAGACCCAGTACTTC. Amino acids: CASSYSSGGAWETQYF.

The CDR3 loop reads CASSPTGSGTEAFF. As DNA, the CDR3 is TGTGCCAGCAGCCCGACAGGGTCGGGGACTGAAGCTTTCTTT. V usage is TRBV6-4 and J usage is TRBJ1-1; 7 positions match TRBD1. V gave up 6 bases and J gave up 5 bases; unmatched junction bases: 9. CDR3 length equals 14 residues. The germline V gene encodes CDR1 MRHNA and CDR2 SNTAGT.